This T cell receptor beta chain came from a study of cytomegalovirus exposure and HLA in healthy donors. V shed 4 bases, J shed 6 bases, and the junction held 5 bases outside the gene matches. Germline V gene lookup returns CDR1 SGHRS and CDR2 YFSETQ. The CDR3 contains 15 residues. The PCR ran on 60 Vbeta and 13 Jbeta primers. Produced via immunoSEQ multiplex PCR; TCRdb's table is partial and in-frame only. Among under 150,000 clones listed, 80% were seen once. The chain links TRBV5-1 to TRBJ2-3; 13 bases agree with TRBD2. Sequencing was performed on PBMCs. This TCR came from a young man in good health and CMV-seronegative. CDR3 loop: CASSEGLAGVDTQYF. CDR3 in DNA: TGCGCCAGCAGCGAAGGACTAGCGGGAGTGGATACGCAGTATTTT.